These 23 T cell receptor beta chains were all obtained from the same sample, sequenced in a study of T cell responses to AZD1222 COVID-19 vaccine. TCRdb's table, derived via immunoSEQ multiplex PCR, lists solely in-frame clones and lacks some. The sample shows about 120,000 clones, approximately 85% of them seen only once. This specimen was peripheral blood, taken on day 0 of AZD1222 vaccination. The receptors originated from an adult in good health.

The V call is TRBV6-5, the J call TRBJ1-1; no reliable D call. Between the trimmed V and J ends, which lost 0 bases and 2 bases, there was a span of 10 bases. Germline values: CDR1 MNHEY, CDR2 SVGAGI. The CDR3 is 15 residues long. The CDR3 nucleotides read TGTGCCAGCAGTTACTCCTCAACAGCTAACACTGAAGCTTTCTTT. Its protein product is CASSYSSTANTEAFF.

V usage is TRBV9 and J usage is TRBJ1-4; D is undetermined. Germline V CDR1 and CDR2: SGDLS, YYNGEE. CDR3 length: 12 amino acids. Trimming stripped 7 bases from V and 5 bases from J, with 9 bases between. The CDR3 reads CASGRTNEKLFF. For the CDR3, the DNA is TGTGCCAGCGGGAGGACGAATGAAAAACTGTTTTTT.

The chain combines TRBV30 with TRBJ2-4, with D perhaps TRBD1 (5 bases). Germline loops: CDR1 GTSNPN, CDR2 SVGIG (reference sequence). V gave up 1 base and J gave up 0 bases, with 10 bases separating them. The CDR3 is made up of 15 amino acids. The CDR3 loop reads CAWSAGLLAKNIQYF. CDR3 nucleotides: TGTGCCTGGAGTGCAGGGCTCCTAGCCAAAAACATTCAGTACTTC.

The chain uses TRBV18 and TRBJ2-7; 9 bases map to TRBD1. The CDR3 covers 13 residues. Germline values: CDR1 KGHSH, CDR2 LQKENI. The J segment lost 3 bases and the V segment lost 8 bases, leaving 5 bases of the junction unmatched. DNA for the CDR3: TGTGCCAGCCAACCGGGACAGGGCTACGAGCAGTACTTC. This translates into CASQPGQGYEQYF.

The genes are TRBV7-9 and TRBJ2-1; D not resolved. Germline values: CDR1 SEHNR, CDR2 FQNEAQ (reference sequence). The CDR3 runs to 13 residues. Trimming took 3 bases from V and 16 from J, leaving 19 bases between them. The CDR3 spells CASSLMLTSPVFF. The CDR3, as DNA: TGTGCCAGCAGCTTGATGCTGACGTCCCCGGTCTTCTTC.

The chain links TRBV29-1 to TRBJ2-5, with D perhaps given as TRBD1 or TRBD2 (5 bases each). The CDR3 consists of 13 residues. Trimming removed 6 bases from V and 5 bases from J, with 16 bases in between. Germline assignment: CDR1 SQVTM and CDR2 ANQGSEA. Written as DNA, the CDR3 is TGCAGCGTGTCCCGGGACGTTCTCGAGACCCAGTACTTC. It yields the protein CSVSRDVLETQYF.

The V call is TRBV6-1, the J call TRBJ2-3, with 10 bases lining up with TRBD2. Trimming took 4 bases from V and 1 from J; bases not matched to a gene: 14. The germline gives CDR1 MNHNS, CDR2 SASEGT. The CDR3 has 19 residues. The CDR3 region has the DNA TGTGCCAGCAGTGTCACCAGGGGTACTAGCGGGACGCGCACAGATACGCAGTATTTT. Residues: CASSVTRGTSGTRTDTQYF.

The chain has TRBV6-5 and TRBJ1-5, with D uncertain. CDR1 and CDR2 (germline): MNHEY, SVGAGI. This CDR3 has 12 amino acids. Trimming pared 8 bases from V and 2 bases from J, leaving 7 bases between. CDR3 residues: CASLVGNQPQHF. CDR3 sequence (DNA): TGTGCCAGCCTGGTGGGCAATCAGCCCCAGCATTTT.

The chain couples TRBV11-3 to TRBJ1-2; D is perhaps TRBD1 (5 bases). CDR1 is SGHNT and CDR2 is YENEEA in the germline V gene. This CDR3 region has 15 residues. V dropped 1 base and J dropped 4 bases, with 13 bases sitting between them. This chain's CDR3 is CASSLGLDRTYGYTF. The CDR3 coding sequence is TGTGCCAGCAGCTTAGGATTAGACAGAACCTATGGCTACACCTTC.

The genes are TRBV7-8 and TRBJ1-1; D call uncertain. V lost 7 bases and J lost 0, with 15 bases in between. The CDR3 runs to 15 residues. Germline CDR1 SGHVS, CDR2 FQNEAQ. The CDR3 spells CASTFFSDLNTEAFF. CDR3 bases: TGTGCCAGCACCTTCTTCAGCGACTTGAACACTGAAGCTTTCTTT.

J is TRBJ1-2 and V is TRBV4-3; D gene uncertain. The CDR3 totals 16 residues. With 0 bases removed from V and 5 bases from J, the gap between germline ends came to 16 bases. Germline lookup yields CDR1 LGHNA and CDR2 YSLEER. The CDR3 nucleotides read TGCGCCAGCAGCCAAGATGACTCGGCAGCTCGGTATGGCTACACCTTC. Amino acid sequence: CASSQDDSAARYGYTF.

The rearrangement links TRBV4-1 to TRBJ2-3, with a possible D match to TRBD2 (5 bases). Trimming stripped 4 bases from V and 4 bases from J, with 12 bases between. The germline gives CDR1 MGHRA, CDR2 YSYEKL. CDR3 size: 14 residues. The CDR3 DNA is TGCGCCAGCAGCCTTCAAGGAGGAGCAGATACGCAGTATTTT. This codes for CASSLQGGADTQYF.

The genes are TRBV15 and TRBJ2-1; TRBD2 agrees at 12 bases. Per the germline V gene, CDR1 is LNHNV and CDR2 is YYDKDF (reference sequence). Trimming took 0 bases from V and 13 from J; bases not matched to a gene: 7. CDR3 length equals 15 residues. The CDR3 reads CATSRDRLAGGYQFF. Here the CDR3 DNA reads TGTGCCACCAGCAGAGATCGGCTAGCGGGGGGGTATCAGTTCTTC. The full variable domain, rest sourced from reference TRBV15 and TRBJ2-1, is DAMVIQNPRYQVTQFGKPVTLSCSQTLNHNVMYWYQQKSSQAPKLLFHYYDKDFNNEADTPDNFQSRRPNTSFCFLDIRSPGLGDTAMYLCATSRDRLAGGYQFFGPGTRLTVL.

This chain uses TRBV3-1 (or the pseudogene TRBV3-2) with TRBJ2-6; unclear D gene. Germline assignment: CDR1 LGHDT and CDR2 YNNKEL (reference sequence). V lost 1 base, J lost 0 bases, and 4 bases lay in between. The CDR3 covers 15 residues. CDR3 sequence (DNA): TGTGCCAGCAGCCAAGTCTCCTCTGGGGCCAACGTCCTGACTTTC. It encodes CASSQVSSGANVLTF.

This clone showed up just a few times. The chain uses TRBV12-5 and TRBJ2-3; weak D call: TRBD2 (6 bases). Germline V gene lookup returns CDR1 LGHNT and CDR2 FRNRAP. The CDR3 loop spans 13 amino acids. The ends were cut back, 1 base at V and 4 bases at J, with 6 bases in the middle. This chain's CDR3 is CASGLGLADTQYF. The CDR3 DNA reads as TGTGCTAGTGGTTTGGGACTAGCAGATACGCAGTATTTT.

The sample holds a few counts of this clone. The CDR3 nucleotides are TGTGCCACCTGGGACTACGACGTAAATCAGCCCCAGCATTTT. As protein: CATWDYDVNQPQHF. The V gene is TRBV10-3, the J gene TRBJ1-5; TRBD1 is a possible D gene (5 bases). CDR3 length equals 14 residues. Germline-derived CDR1 and CDR2 are ENHRY and SYGVKD. V was shortened by 10 bases and J by 4 bases, with 17 bases between the two germline ends.

The chain recombines TRBV6-1 with TRBJ1-1; possible D gene TRBD1, 5 bases. Germline CDR1 and CDR2: MNHNS and SASEGT. The CDR3 has 14 amino acids. Trimming stripped 3 bases from V and 1 base from J, with 9 bases between. DNA for the CDR3: TGTGCCAGCAGTGATAGGGGCGGGAACACTGAAGCTTTCTTT. It is translated as CASSDRGGNTEAFF.

The chain is built from TRBV27 and TRBJ2-2; D is unresolved. The CDR3 is made up of 13 amino acids. Germline CDR1 MNHEY, CDR2 SMNVEV (reference sequence). V lost 6 bases and J lost 4, with 9 bases in between. DNA for the CDR3: TGTGCCAGCAGGGGAATGCGCACCGGGGAGCTGTTTTTT. Translating it yields CASRGMRTGELFF.

This clone was counted only a few times. The chain couples TRBV20-1 to TRBJ2-1; the D call may be TRBD1 or TRBD2 (5 bases each). Deletions cut 3 bases from V and 9 bases from J, with 9 bases between. This CDR3 has 11 residues. Germline CDR1 is DFQATT and CDR2 is SNEGSKA (reference sequence). CDR3 sequence: CSARGDREQFF. The CDR3, as DNA: TGCAGTGCTAGGGGGGATCGTGAGCAGTTCTTC.

The chain has TRBV18 and TRBJ1-5; 7 bases map to TRBD1. The CDR3 length is 16 residues. Germline V lookup: CDR1 KGHSH, CDR2 LQKENI. V dropped 0 bases and J dropped 6; count of bases not matched to a gene: 8. In nucleotides, the CDR3 is TGTGCCAGCTCACCACCACAATCCAGGGGGAGTCAGCCCCAGCATTTT. This codes for CASSPPQSRGSQPQHF.

The chain joins TRBV18 to TRBJ2-2; 9 positions match TRBD2. The CDR3 length is 14 residues. CDR1 is KGHSH and CDR2 is LQKENI in the germline V gene. Germline trimming cut 8 bases from V and 4 bases from J; bases unmatched to any gene: 5. CDR3 nucleotide sequence: TGTGCCAGCGCGGGAGGGCCCGGCACCGGGGAGCTGTTTTTT. Translating it yields CASAGGPGTGELFF.

Here the CDR3 reads CASSPIRAGGDYGYTF. DNA for the CDR3: TGTGCCAGCAGCCCTATTCGGGCAGGGGGAGACTATGGCTACACCTTC. The chain joins TRBV11-2 to TRBJ1-2; 7 bases are shared with TRBD1. J gave up 3 bases and V 5 bases, and 12 bases lay outside the gene matches. The CDR3 spans 16 residues. CDR1 and CDR2 from the germline V gene are SGHAT and FQNNGV. The whole variable domain, filled in from reference TRBV11-2 and TRBJ1-2, reads EAGVAQSPRYKIIEKRQSVAFWCNPISGHATLYWYQQILGQGPKLLIQFQNNGVVDDSQLPKDRFSAERLKGVDSTLKIQPAKLEDSAVYLCASSPIRAGGDYGYTFGSGTRLTVV.

This clone appeared a single time. The rearrangement joins TRBV6-1 to TRBJ2-2, with 12 positions matching TRBD2. The germline V gene has CDR1 MNHNS and CDR2 SASEGT. The CDR3 runs 15 residues. The V gene end was trimmed by 8 bases and the J gene end by 7 bases; junction bases not matched to a gene: 8. The DNA for the CDR3 is TGTGCCAGCTACGATTCACTAGCGGGAGGCGGGGAGCTGTTTTTT. Its translation: CASYDSLAGGGELFF.